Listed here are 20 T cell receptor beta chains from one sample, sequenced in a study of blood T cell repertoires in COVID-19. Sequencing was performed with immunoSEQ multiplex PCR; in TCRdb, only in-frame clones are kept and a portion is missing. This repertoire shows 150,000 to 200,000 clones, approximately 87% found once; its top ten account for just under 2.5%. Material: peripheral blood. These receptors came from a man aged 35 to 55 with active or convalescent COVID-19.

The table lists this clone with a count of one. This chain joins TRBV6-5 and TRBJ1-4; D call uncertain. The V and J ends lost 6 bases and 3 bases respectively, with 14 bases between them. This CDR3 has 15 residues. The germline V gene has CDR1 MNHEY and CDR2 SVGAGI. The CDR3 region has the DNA TGTGCCAGCAGCTCAACGCGGGGATCTAATGAAAAACTGTTTTTT. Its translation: CASSSTRGSNEKLFF.

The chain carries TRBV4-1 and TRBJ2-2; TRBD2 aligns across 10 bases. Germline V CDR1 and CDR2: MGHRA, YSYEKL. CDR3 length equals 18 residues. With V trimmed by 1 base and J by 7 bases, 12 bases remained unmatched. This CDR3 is CASSQGPAGGRRNGELFF. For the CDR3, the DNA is TGCGCCAGCAGCCAAGGACCAGCGGGGGGGCGTAGGAACGGGGAGCTGTTTTTT.

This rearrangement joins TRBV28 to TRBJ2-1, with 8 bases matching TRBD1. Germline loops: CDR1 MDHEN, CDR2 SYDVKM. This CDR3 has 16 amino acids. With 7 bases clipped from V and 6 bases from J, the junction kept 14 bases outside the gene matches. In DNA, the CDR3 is TGTGCCAGCACCCTTTCGGGTAGCAGGGGGCGCAATGAGCAGTTCTTC. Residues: CASTLSGSRGRNEQFF.

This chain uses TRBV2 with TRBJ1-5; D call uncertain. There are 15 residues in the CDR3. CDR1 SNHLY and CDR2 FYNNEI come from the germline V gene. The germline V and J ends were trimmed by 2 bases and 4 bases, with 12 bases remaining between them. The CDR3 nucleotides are TGTGCCAGCAGTGAAACGGCCGGAGGAAATCAGCCCCAGCATTTT. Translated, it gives CASSETAGGNQPQHF.

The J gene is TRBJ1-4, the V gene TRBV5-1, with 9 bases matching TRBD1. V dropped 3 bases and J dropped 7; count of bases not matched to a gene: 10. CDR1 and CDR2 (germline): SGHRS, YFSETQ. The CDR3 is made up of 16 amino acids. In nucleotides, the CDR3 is TGCGCCAGCAGCTCCCCGGGACAGGGACCCTTTGAAAAACTGTTTTTT. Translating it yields CASSSPGQGPFEKLFF.

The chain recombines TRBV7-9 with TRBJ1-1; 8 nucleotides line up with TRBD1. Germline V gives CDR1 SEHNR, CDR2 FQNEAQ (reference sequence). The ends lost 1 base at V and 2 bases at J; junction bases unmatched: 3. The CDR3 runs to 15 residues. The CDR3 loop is CASSLETGGNTEAFF. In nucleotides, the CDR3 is TGTGCCAGCAGCTTAGAAACAGGGGGTAACACTGAAGCTTTCTTT.

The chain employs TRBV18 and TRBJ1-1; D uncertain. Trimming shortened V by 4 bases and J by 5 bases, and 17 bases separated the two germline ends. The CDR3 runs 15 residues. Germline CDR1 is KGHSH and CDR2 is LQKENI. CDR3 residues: CASSQARNGFTEAFF. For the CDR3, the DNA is TGTGCCAGCTCACAGGCCAGGAACGGATTTACTGAAGCTTTCTTT.

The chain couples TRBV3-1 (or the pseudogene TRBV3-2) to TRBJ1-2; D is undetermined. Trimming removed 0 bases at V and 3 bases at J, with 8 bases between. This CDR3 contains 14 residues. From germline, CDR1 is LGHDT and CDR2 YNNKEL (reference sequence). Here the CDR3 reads CASSQDLVDYGYTF. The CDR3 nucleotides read TGTGCCAGCAGCCAAGATTTGGTAGACTATGGCTACACCTTC.

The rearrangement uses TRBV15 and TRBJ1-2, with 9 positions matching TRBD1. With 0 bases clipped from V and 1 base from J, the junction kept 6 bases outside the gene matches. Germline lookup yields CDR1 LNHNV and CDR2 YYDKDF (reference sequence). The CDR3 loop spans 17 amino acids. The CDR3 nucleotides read TGTGCCACCAGCAGAGATAGAAGGGGACAGGGTAACTATGGCTACACCTTC. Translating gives CATSRDRRGQGNYGYTF.

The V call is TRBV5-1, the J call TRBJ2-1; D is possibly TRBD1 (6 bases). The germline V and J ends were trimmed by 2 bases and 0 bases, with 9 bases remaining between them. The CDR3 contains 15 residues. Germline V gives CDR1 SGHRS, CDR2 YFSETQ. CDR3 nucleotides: TGCGCCAGCAGCTTAGACAGGTCCTCCTACAATGAGCAGTTCTTC. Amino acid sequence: CASSLDRSSYNEQFF.

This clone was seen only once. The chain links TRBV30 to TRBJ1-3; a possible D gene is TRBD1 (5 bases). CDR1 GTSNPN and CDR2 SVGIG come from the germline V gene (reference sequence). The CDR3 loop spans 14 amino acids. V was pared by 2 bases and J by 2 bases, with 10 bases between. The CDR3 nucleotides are TGTGCCTGGAGTTTCGGGGGTACTGGAAACACCATATATTTT. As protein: CAWSFGGTGNTIYF. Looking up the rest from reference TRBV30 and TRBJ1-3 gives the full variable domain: SQTIHQWPATLVQPVGSPLSLECTVEGTSNPNLYWYRQAAGRGLQLLFYSVGIGQISSEVPQNLSASRPQDRQFILSSKKLLLSDSGFYLCAWSFGGTGNTIYFGEGSWLTVV.

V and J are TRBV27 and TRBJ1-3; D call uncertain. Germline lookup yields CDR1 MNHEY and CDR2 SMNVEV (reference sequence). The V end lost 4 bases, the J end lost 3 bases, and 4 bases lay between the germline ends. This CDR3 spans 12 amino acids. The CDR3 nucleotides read TGTGCCAGCAGTTCAGGTGGAAACACCATATATTTT. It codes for CASSSGGNTIYF.

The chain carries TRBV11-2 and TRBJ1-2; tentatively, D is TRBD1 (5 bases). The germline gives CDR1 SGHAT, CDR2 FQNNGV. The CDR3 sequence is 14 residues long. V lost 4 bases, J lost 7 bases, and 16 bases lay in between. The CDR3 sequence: CASSSIRGWSGYTF. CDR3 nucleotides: TGTGCCAGCAGCTCCATACGGGGGTGGAGTGGCTACACCTTC.

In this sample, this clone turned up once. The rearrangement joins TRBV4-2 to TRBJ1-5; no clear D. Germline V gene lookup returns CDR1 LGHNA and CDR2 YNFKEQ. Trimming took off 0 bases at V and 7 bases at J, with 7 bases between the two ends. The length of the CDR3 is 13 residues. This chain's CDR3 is CASSQDRRQPQHF. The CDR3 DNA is TGTGCCAGCAGCCAAGATCGCAGACAGCCCCAGCATTTT.

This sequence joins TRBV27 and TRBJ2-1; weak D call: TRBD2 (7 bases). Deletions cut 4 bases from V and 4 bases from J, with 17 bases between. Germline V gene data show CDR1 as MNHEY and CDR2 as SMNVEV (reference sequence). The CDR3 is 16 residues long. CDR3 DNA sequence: TGTGCCAGCAGTTGGTCTGGGGGGGCGGATTACAATGAGCAGTTCTTC. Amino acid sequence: CASSWSGGADYNEQFF.

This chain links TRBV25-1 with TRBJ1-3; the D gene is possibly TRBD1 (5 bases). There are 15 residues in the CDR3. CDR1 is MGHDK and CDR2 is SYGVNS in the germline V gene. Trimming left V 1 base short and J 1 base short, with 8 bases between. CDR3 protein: CASSEWGGSGNTIYF. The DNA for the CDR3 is TGTGCCAGCAGTGAATGGGGGGGTTCTGGAAACACCATATATTTT.

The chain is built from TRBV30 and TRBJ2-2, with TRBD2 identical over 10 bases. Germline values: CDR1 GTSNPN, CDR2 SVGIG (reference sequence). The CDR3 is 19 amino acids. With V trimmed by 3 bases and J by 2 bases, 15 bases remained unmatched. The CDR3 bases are TGTGCCTGGAGCCGCGGGGGCTTAGCGGGGGGCGTCAACACCGGGGAGCTGTTTTTT. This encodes CAWSRGGLAGGVNTGELFF.

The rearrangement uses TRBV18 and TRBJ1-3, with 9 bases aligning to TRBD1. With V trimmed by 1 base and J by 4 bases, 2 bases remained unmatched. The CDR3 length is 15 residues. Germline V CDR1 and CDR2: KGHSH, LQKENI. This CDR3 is CASSPQTGGGNTIYF. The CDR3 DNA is TGTGCCAGCTCACCACAGACAGGGGGAGGAAACACCATATATTTT.

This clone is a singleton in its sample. In DNA, the CDR3 is TGTGCCAGTAGTATCGAAGACAGGTCAGTAGGTATAGGGATGAGCAATCAGCCCCAGCATTTT. Translating it yields CASSIEDRSVGIGMSNQPQHF. The chain joins TRBV19 to TRBJ1-5; perhaps TRBD1 as D (6 bases). The V and J ends lost 3 bases and 1 base respectively, with 28 bases between them. CDR1 is LNHDA and CDR2 is SQIVND in the germline V gene (reference sequence). The CDR3 consists of 21 residues.

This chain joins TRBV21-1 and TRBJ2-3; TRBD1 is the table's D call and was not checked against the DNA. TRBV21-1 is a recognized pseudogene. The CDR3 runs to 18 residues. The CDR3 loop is CASSKDKGGQTCTDTQYF. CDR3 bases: TGTGCCAGCAGCAAAGATAAAGGGGGCCAGACGTGCACAGATACGCAGTATTTT.